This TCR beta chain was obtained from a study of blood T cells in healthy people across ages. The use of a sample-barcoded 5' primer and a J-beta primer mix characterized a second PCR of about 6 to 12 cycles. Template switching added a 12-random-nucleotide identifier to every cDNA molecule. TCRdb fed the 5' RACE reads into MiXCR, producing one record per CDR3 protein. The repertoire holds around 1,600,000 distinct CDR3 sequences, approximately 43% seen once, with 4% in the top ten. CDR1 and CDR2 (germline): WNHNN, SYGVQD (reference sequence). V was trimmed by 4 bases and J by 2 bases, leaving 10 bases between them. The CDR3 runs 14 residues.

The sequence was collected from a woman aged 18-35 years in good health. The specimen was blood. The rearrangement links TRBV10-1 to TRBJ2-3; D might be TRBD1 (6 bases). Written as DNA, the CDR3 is TGCGCCAGCAGTGGGACAGACACCACAGATACGCAGTATTTT. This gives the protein CASSGTDTTDTQYF.